The source of this TCR beta chain is a study of shared clonotypes between healthy human individuals. General study points: Sequencing depth was a factor that was expected to affect clonotype sharing among donors.

Each of the donors was a healthy adult who was HIV-negative and had not had a recent acute infection or vaccination. Caucasian adults residing in Nashville, Tennessee made up all the donors. This CDR3 comprises 14 residues. The ends were cut back, 4 bases at V and 0 bases at J, with 9 bases in the middle. Germline V gene sequence: CDR1 MNHNS, CDR2 SASEGT. As to this clone: Its specificity is not known.

In the original analysis: Junction-only immunoSEQ sequences carried no quality scores, so filtering differed. Produced via immunoSEQ multiplex PCR; TCRdb's table is partial and in-frame only. The V and J calls and clone size come from that table; D and trimming were worked out from the DNA. Of approximately 2,300,000 clones in the sample, 85% to 95% were seen once. This receptor was obtained from a man younger than 30 in good health. Some clones in this sample may be carry-over from other donors' samples. The V and J genes are TRBV6-1 and TRBJ2-5, with D perhaps given as TRBD1 or TRBD2 (6 bases each). The sample taken for sequencing was naive CD4+ T cells from PBMCs. Indicated subset: CD45RA+ positively selected. In DNA, the CDR3 is TGTGCCAGCAGTGGAGGGGGGAACCAAGAGACCCAGTACTTC. Protein: CASSGGGNQETQYF.